These 16 T cell receptor beta chains share one sample of origin, sequenced in a study of vaccination effects on CD4 cells after COVID-19. Ahead of sequencing, the ViraFEST assay grew antigen-specific CD4+ T cells using viral peptide pools. CD4+ T cells were isolated after around 10 days of culture. The person's infection with SARS-CoV-2, confirmed by PCR, took place between March and December 2020. These receptors are not linked to any known antigen. The protocol was immunoSEQ multiplex PCR, while the TCRdb copy is restricted to in-frame clones and leaves out a portion. This sample has tens of thousands of clones, with 55% to 75% found just once. This sample comprised CD4+ T cells from PBMCs cultured with HCoV-NL63 spike peptides, obtained before COVID-19 vaccination. The receptors stem from a human donor who had a prior SARS-CoV-2 infection.

This clone has a handful of counts. J is TRBJ2-1 and V is TRBV5-4; 8 bases are a match to TRBD2. CDR1 and CDR2 (germline): SGHNT, YYREEE (reference sequence). The CDR3 consists of 17 residues. The J segment lost 4 bases and the V segment lost 2 bases, leaving 11 bases of the junction unmatched. The CDR3 bases are TGTGCCAGCAGCTTCGGGGCGGGAGGAGGAGTTTACAATGAGCAGTTCTTC. Its protein product is CASSFGAGGGVYNEQFF.

In its sample, this clone was seen a few times. This chain links TRBV5-1 with TRBJ2-5; TRBD2 aligns across 8 bases. Per germline, CDR1 SGHRS and CDR2 YFSETQ. The CDR3 covers 15 residues. V shed 4 bases and J 2 bases; nucleotides not matched to a gene: 7. The chain's CDR3 is CASSPGLVTQETQYF. In DNA, the CDR3 is TGCGCCAGCAGCCCGGGACTAGTAACTCAAGAGACCCAGTACTTC.

This chain uses TRBV19 with TRBJ1-5, with TRBD1 matching over 10 bases. V dropped 7 bases and J dropped 3; count of bases not matched to a gene: 3. The germline V gene has CDR1 LNHDA and CDR2 SQIVND (reference sequence). The CDR3 is 14 amino acids. The CDR3 spells CASKTGGYNQPQHF. The CDR3 bases are TGTGCCAGTAAGACAGGGGGCTACAATCAGCCCCAGCATTTT.

The V gene is TRBV12-3 or TRBV12-4, the J gene TRBJ1-5; no clear D. The CDR3 is 13 amino acids. Trimming shortened V by 3 bases and J by 0 bases, and 3 bases separated the two germline ends. The CDR3 region is CASSFTSNQPQHF. The CDR3 DNA sequence: TGTGCCAGCAGTTTTACTAGCAATCAGCCCCAGCATTTT.

The chain uses TRBV5-4 and TRBJ2-1; 9 bases match TRBD2. The CDR3 contains 15 residues. Germline V gives CDR1 SGHNT, CDR2 YYREEE (reference sequence). V trimming: 0 bases; J trimming: 6 bases; junction bases outside the gene matches: 4. The DNA for the CDR3 is TGTGCCAGCAGCTTGGCCGGGACTAGCCGCAATGAGCAGTTCTTC. Its protein is CASSLAGTSRNEQFF.

The rearrangement joins TRBV11-1 to TRBJ2-1, with 9 bases lining up with TRBD1. V gave up 6 bases and J gave up 3 bases; unmatched junction bases: 3. The CDR3 runs to 14 residues. Germline CDR1 SGHAT, CDR2 FQDESV (reference sequence). CDR3 sequence: CASSRQGGYNEQFF. The CDR3 region has the DNA TGTGCCAGCAGTCGACAGGGGGGCTACAATGAGCAGTTCTTC.

The chain is built from TRBV4-1 and TRBJ2-3, with D possibly matching TRBD2 (6 bases). Germline-derived CDR1 and CDR2 are MGHRA and YSYEKL. V shed 3 bases and J shed 11 bases, with 24 bases lying between them. This CDR3 has 16 residues. The CDR3: CASSQVLAKQPHGQYF. Here the CDR3 DNA reads TGCGCCAGCAGCCAGGTACTAGCAAAGCAGCCCCATGGGCAGTATTTT.

The genes are TRBV28 and TRBJ2-5, with 14 bases fitting TRBD2. V lost 5 bases to trimming and J lost 7 bases; unmatched junction nucleotides: 12. Per germline, CDR1 MDHEN and CDR2 SYDVKM. The CDR3 sequence is 17 residues long. The CDR3 region has the DNA TGTGCCAGCAGTCCAGCCGGACTAGCGGGAGGAGGGGTGACCCAGTACTTC. This codes for CASSPAGLAGGGVTQYF.

The rearrangement uses TRBV19 and TRBJ2-6; no reliable D call. There are 15 residues in the CDR3. The V and J ends lost 7 bases and 0 bases respectively, with 10 bases between them. CDR1 and CDR2 from the germline V gene are LNHDA and SQIVND (reference sequence). CDR3 DNA sequence: TGTGCCAGTACGCTGACCCACTCTGGGGCCAACGTCCTGACTTTC. Translation: CASTLTHSGANVLTF.

This chain joins TRBV9 and TRBJ1-3; D remains unclear. The CDR3 is made up of 14 amino acids. Germline V gives CDR1 SGDLS, CDR2 YYNGEE. With 0 bases removed from V and 0 bases from J, the gap between germline ends came to 4 bases. The CDR3 bases are TGTGCCAGCAGCGTAGGGTTCTCTGGAAACACCATATATTTT. It codes for CASSVGFSGNTIYF.

The V gene is TRBV6-5, the J gene TRBJ2-1; D may match TRBD1 or TRBD2 (5 bases each). The CDR3 consists of 14 residues. Trimming left V 5 bases short and J 9 bases short, with 17 bases between. The V gene's germline CDR1 is MNHEY and CDR2 SVGAGI. CDR3 in amino acids: CASSTSWGSGEQFF. The CDR3 nucleotides read TGTGCCAGCAGTACCTCTTGGGGGAGCGGTGAGCAGTTCTTC.

The gene calls are TRBV7-9 and TRBJ1-1; the D gene is possibly TRBD1 (5 bases). V shed 5 bases and J shed 8 bases, with 9 bases lying between them. Germline-derived CDR1 and CDR2 are SEHNR and FQNEAQ (reference sequence). The CDR3 consists of 11 residues. In DNA, the CDR3 is TGTGCCAGCAGCACCAGGGAGGAAGCTTTCTTT. It codes for CASSTREEAFF.

The V call is TRBV6-5, the J call TRBJ1-4; no reliable D call. V was clipped by 2 bases and J by 6 bases, with 7 bases between them. This CDR3 contains 13 residues. Germline assignment: CDR1 MNHEY and CDR2 SVGAGI. CDR3 nucleotide sequence: TGTGCCAGCAGTTACGTGAGGGATGAAAAACTGTTTTTT. Its protein product is CASSYVRDEKLFF.

For the CDR3, the DNA is TGCGCCAGCAGCTTATTCGGACATAGGGCAACTAATGAGCAGTTCTTC. It translates to CASSLFGHRATNEQFF. The V call is TRBV5-1, the J call TRBJ2-1, with D tentatively TRBD1 (5 bases). With 2 bases removed from V and 7 bases from J, the gap between germline ends came to 19 bases. The germline V gene encodes CDR1 SGHRS and CDR2 YFSETQ. The CDR3 runs to 16 residues.

The rearrangement links TRBV27 to TRBJ1-2; D not resolved. Trimming left V 5 bases short and J 0 bases short, with 13 bases between. The CDR3 length is 15 residues. Looked up from germline, CDR1 is MNHEY and CDR2 is SMNVEV (reference sequence). This chain's CDR3 is CASSVGRIANYGYTF. CDR3 DNA: TGTGCCAGCAGTGTGGGGAGGATAGCTAACTATGGCTACACCTTC.

J is TRBJ2-4 and V is TRBV5-1; D might be TRBD1 (5 bases). This CDR3 contains 18 residues. V gave up 1 base and J gave up 2 bases, with 19 bases separating them. The V gene's germline CDR1 is SGHRS and CDR2 YFSETQ. The chain's CDR3 is CASSLWTIQEPTKNIQYF. The CDR3, as DNA: TGCGCCAGCAGCTTGTGGACCATACAGGAGCCTACCAAAAACATTCAGTACTTC.